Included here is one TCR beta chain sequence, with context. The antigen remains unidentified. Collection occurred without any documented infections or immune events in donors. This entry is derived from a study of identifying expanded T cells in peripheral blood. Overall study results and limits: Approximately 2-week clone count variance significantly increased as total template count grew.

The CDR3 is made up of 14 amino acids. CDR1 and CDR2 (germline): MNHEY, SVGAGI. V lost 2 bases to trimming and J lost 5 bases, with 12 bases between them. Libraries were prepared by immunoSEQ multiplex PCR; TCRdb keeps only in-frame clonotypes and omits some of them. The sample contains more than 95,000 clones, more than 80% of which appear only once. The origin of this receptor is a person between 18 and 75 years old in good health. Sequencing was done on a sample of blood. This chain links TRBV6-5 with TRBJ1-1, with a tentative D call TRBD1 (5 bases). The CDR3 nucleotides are TGTGCCAGCAGTTACCGGGCAGGGAGGACTGAAGCTTTCTTT. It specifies CASSYRAGRTEAFF.